The 25 T cell receptor beta chains below come from one sample, sequenced in a study of metastatic and nonmetastatic thyroid tumors. TCRdb re-clonotyped the PCR reads via MiXCR. Of 35,000 to 50,000 clones listed, about 4.2% were seen once; the top ten hold less than 10%. There were no patients who had received any treatment before thyroid surgery. The sequenced sample was blood. Receptors were obtained from a female donor with papillary thyroid cancer or a benign thyroid nodule (not recorded which). Some clones in this sample may be carry-over from other donors' samples.

This clone came up many times. V gene TRBV12-5 combines with J gene TRBJ2-1, with 13 bases matching TRBD2. The junction had 9 bases not matched to a gene; V was cut back by 3 bases and J by 7 bases. The CDR3 contains 17 residues. The V gene's germline CDR1 is LGHNT and CDR2 FRNRAP. The CDR3 bases are TGTGCTAGTGGTTTTCGACTAGCGGGAGGCCCTGAAAATGAGCAGTTCTTC. Amino acids: CASGFRLAGGPENEQFF.

This clone was seen many times. The chain is built from TRBV6-5 and TRBJ1-3; D remains ambiguous. CDR1 is MNHEY, CDR2 SVGAGI, per germline. There are 17 residues in the CDR3. V lost 0 bases to trimming and J lost 0 bases, with 12 bases between them. CDR3 loop: CASSYSRHRSSGNTIYF. The CDR3 DNA reads as TGTGCCAGCAGTTACTCGAGGCACCGGAGCTCTGGAAACACCATATATTTT.

This clone was picked up many times. V usage is TRBV12-3 or TRBV12-4 and J usage is TRBJ2-2; 7 bases are a match to TRBD2. Germline trimming cut 3 bases from V and 7 bases from J; bases unmatched to any gene: 5. This CDR3 has 14 residues. CDR3 coding DNA: TGTGCCAGCAGTTTGGCTAGCGGAAGCGGGGAGCTGTTTTTT. Translated: CASSLASGSGELFF.

The chain combines TRBV25-1 with TRBJ2-7, with TRBD1 as a possible D gene (6 bases). This CDR3 is built from 14 residues. Per germline, CDR1 MGHDK and CDR2 SYGVNS. V was trimmed by 10 bases and J by 6 bases, leaving 22 bases between them. CDR3 nucleotide sequence: TGTGCCACTTCCCTGGGGGCAGGGATCGGCGAGCAGTACTTC. It codes for CATSLGAGIGEQYF.

The chain is built from TRBV20-1 and TRBJ1-2, with TRBD1 matching 11 bases. CDR3 length: 18 residues. V lost 3 bases, J lost 3 bases, and 15 bases stayed unmatched. Germline loops: CDR1 DFQATT, CDR2 SNEGSKA (reference sequence). The CDR3 bases are TGCAGTGCTAGTCTCGGTTCGGGACAGGGGGGGTCAGACTATGGCTACACCTTC. Protein product: CSASLGSGQGGSDYGYTF.

This clone has ten or more counts. This chain connects TRBV19 to TRBJ2-3; 9 bases match TRBD1. Germline trimming cut 3 bases from V and 6 bases from J; bases unmatched to any gene: 4. CDR3 length: 14 residues. Germline V gene data show CDR1 as LNHDA and CDR2 as SQIVND (reference sequence). The CDR3 reads CASSIATGGDTQYF. The CDR3, as DNA: TGTGCCAGTAGTATCGCGACAGGGGGTGATACGCAGTATTTT.

This clone was seen more than once but under ten times. V is TRBV27 and J is TRBJ1-2; D is possibly TRBD1 (5 bases). The V gene's germline CDR1 is MNHEY and CDR2 SMNVEV (reference sequence). The V end lost 5 bases, the J end lost 8 bases, and 12 bases lay between the germline ends. This CDR3 comprises 12 residues. CDR3 nucleotide sequence: TGTGCCAGCAGTCCTCAGGGTAGCGGCTACACCTTC. Residues: CASSPQGSGYTF.

The chain combines TRBV7-9 with TRBJ2-1; D possibly corresponds to TRBD2 (5 bases). CDR1 and CDR2 from the germline V gene are SEHNR and FQNEAQ (reference sequence). V was trimmed by 4 bases and J by 10 bases, leaving 14 bases between them. The CDR3 consists of 13 residues. CDR3 protein: CASSSRRTVEQFF. Written as DNA, the CDR3 is TGTGCCAGCAGCTCCCGGAGGACTGTGGAGCAGTTCTTC.

The table lists this clone with many counts. Here the CDR3 reads CASSQGLAGADTQYF. Here the CDR3 DNA reads TGTGCCAGCAGCCAAGGACTAGCGGGAGCAGATACGCAGTATTTT. The V and J genes are TRBV4-2 and TRBJ2-3; TRBD2 aligns across 12 bases. V was pared by 1 base and J by 4 bases, with 0 bases of the junction left unmatched. This CDR3 has 15 residues. Germline CDR1 reads LGHNA; CDR2 reads YNFKEQ.

This clone was observed many times. The rearrangement links TRBV7-3 to TRBJ2-2; 14 bases map to TRBD2. Germline trimming cut 1 base from V and 4 bases from J; bases unmatched to any gene: 2. The CDR3 has 17 residues. The germline V gene has CDR1 SGHTA and CDR2 FQGTGA. CDR3 protein: CASSLRLAGGGTGELFF. Here the CDR3 DNA reads TGTGCCAGCAGCTTAAGACTAGCGGGAGGGGGCACCGGGGAGCTGTTTTTT.

This clone appeared many times. V usage is TRBV11-1 and J usage is TRBJ2-7; 9 positions match TRBD2. Germline CDR1 SGHAT, CDR2 FQDESV (reference sequence). The CDR3 runs 15 residues. Losses at the gene ends were 1 base for V and 6 bases for J; bases not matched to a gene: 7. This CDR3 reads CASSLGSGRSPEQYF. The CDR3 nucleotides read TGTGCCAGCAGCTTAGGTAGCGGGAGAAGCCCCGAGCAGTACTTC.

The sample holds a few counts of this clone. This chain links TRBV12-3 or TRBV12-4 with TRBJ2-7; D is undetermined. Trimming shortened V by 6 bases and J by 4 bases, and 13 bases separated the two germline ends. The CDR3 totals 13 residues. The CDR3 DNA reads as TGTGCCAGCAGCCCAGGACGGATTTACGAGCAGTACTTC. Translating gives CASSPGRIYEQYF.

At least ten counts were recorded for this clone. The chain carries TRBV3-1 and TRBJ2-2, with D tentatively TRBD2 (6 bases). The CDR3 runs to 17 residues. V shed 5 bases and J shed 2 bases, with 18 bases lying between them. In germline, CDR1 is LGHDT, CDR2 YNNKEL (reference sequence). The CDR3 spells CASSFIYAAGNTGELFF. The CDR3 nucleotides are TGTGCCAGCAGCTTCATCTATGCGGCGGGAAACACCGGGGAGCTGTTTTTT.

This chain links TRBV6-2 or TRBV6-3 with TRBJ1-5; D ambiguous. This CDR3 is built from 16 residues. Germline lookup yields CDR1 MNHEY and CDR2 SVGEGT. V lost 4 bases and J 3 bases, leaving 16 bases between the germline ends. CDR3 sequence reads: CASSFMRVYINQPQHF. The CDR3 DNA reads as TGTGCCAGCAGTTTCATGAGGGTTTATATCAATCAGCCCCAGCATTTT.

This clone has a handful of counts. It may be a read error: a sequence one base away is much more abundant. This rearrangement joins TRBV4-1 to TRBJ1-1, with D maybe TRBD1 (5 bases). The CDR3 totals 16 residues. Germline V gene lookup returns CDR1 MGHRA and CDR2 YSYEKL. CDR3 region: CVSRNPQGGEWTEAFF. The CDR3 nucleotides read TGCGTCAGCAGAAACCCCCAGGGAGGTGAATGGACTGAAGCTTTCTTT.

This clone was observed at least ten times. V usage is TRBV30 and J usage is TRBJ2-3; D gene unclear. The CDR3 totals 12 residues. V was pared by 1 base and J by 6 bases, with 8 bases between. Per the germline V gene, CDR1 is GTSNPN and CDR2 is SVGIG (reference sequence). CDR3 sequence: CAWSGGQDTQYF. The CDR3 DNA follows: TGTGCCTGGAGTGGGGGTCAGGATACGCAGTATTTT.

This clone was seen at least ten times. J is TRBJ2-1 and V is TRBV19; 10 bases are shared with TRBD2. Losses at the gene ends were 5 bases for V and 10 bases for J; bases not matched to a gene: 8. This CDR3 contains 14 residues. Germline loops: CDR1 LNHDA, CDR2 SQIVND (reference sequence). Here the CDR3 DNA reads TGTGCCAGTAGTTGGACTAGCGGAGCCGCGGAGCAGTTCTTC. As protein: CASSWTSGAAEQFF.

This clone has at least ten counts. The chain links TRBV5-1 to TRBJ2-5, with D possibly matching TRBD2 (5 bases). This CDR3 is 15 amino acids long. Germline V CDR1 and CDR2: SGHRS, YFSETQ. V dropped 3 bases and J dropped 1 base, with 13 bases sitting between them. CDR3 region: CASSSGGGGQETQYF. Written as DNA, the CDR3 is TGCGCCAGCAGCTCCGGAGGTGGCGGCCAAGAGACCCAGTACTTC.

This clone was observed at least ten times. V and J are TRBV7-9 and TRBJ2-3, with 11 bases aligning to TRBD2. This CDR3 is 16 amino acids long. The J segment lost 3 bases and the V segment lost 1 base, leaving 3 bases of the junction unmatched. Per germline, CDR1 SEHNR and CDR2 FQNEAQ (reference sequence). The DNA for the CDR3 is TGTGCCAGCAGCTTAGATACTAGCGGGAGAACAGATACGCAGTATTTT. This encodes CASSLDTSGRTDTQYF.

This clone has a count of ten or more. The rearrangement joins TRBV6-1 to TRBJ2-2; 11 bases match TRBD2. V lost 0 bases to trimming and J lost 6 bases; unmatched junction nucleotides: 0. The CDR3 runs to 15 residues. Germline assignment: CDR1 MNHNS and CDR2 SASEGT. This CDR3 reads CASSEASGRAGELFF. The CDR3 DNA follows: TGTGCCAGCAGTGAAGCTAGCGGGAGGGCCGGGGAGCTGTTTTTT.

In this sample, this clone turned up many times. This sequence may be a read error, since a much larger clone differs from it by one base. Distinct nucleotide sequences in the sample also encode this CDR3. This chain connects TRBV19 to TRBJ2-7; D perhaps matches TRBD1 (6 bases). The V gene's germline CDR1 is LNHDA and CDR2 SQIVND (reference sequence). The CDR3 has 14 residues. V lost 5 bases to trimming and J lost 3 bases, with 14 bases between them. DNA for the CDR3: TGTGCCAGTAGTGCCACGACAGGAGGCTACGAGCAGTACTTC. Encoded protein: CASSATTGGYEQYF.

This clone was recorded many times. The CDR3 DNA follows: TGTGCCAGCAGCCACGGGACTAGCGGGAGATCCTACGAGCAGTACTTC. It codes for CASSHGTSGRSYEQYF. The J gene is TRBJ2-7, the V gene TRBV3-1, with 14 bases aligning to TRBD2. The CDR3 runs 16 residues. From germline, CDR1 is LGHDT and CDR2 YNNKEL (reference sequence). V lost 3 bases to trimming and J lost 1 base; unmatched junction nucleotides: 2.

This clone was observed many times. The chain recombines TRBV12-3 or TRBV12-4 with TRBJ2-1; D is possibly TRBD2 (6 bases). The V and J ends lost 6 bases and 6 bases respectively, with 12 bases between them. This CDR3 spans 13 amino acids. CDR3 nucleotides: TGTGCCAGCAGCGGAGGGACCTTCAATGAGCAGTTCTTC. Its translation: CASSGGTFNEQFF.

This clone came up many times. The V and J genes are TRBV27 and TRBJ1-1; perhaps TRBD1 as D (5 bases). CDR1 is MNHEY and CDR2 is SMNVEV in the germline V gene (reference sequence). The length of the CDR3 is 11 residues. V lost 7 bases and J lost 11, with 14 bases in between. CDR3 loop: CASMKGAGAFF. The CDR3 nucleotides are TGTGCCAGCATGAAAGGGGCAGGCGCTTTCTTT.

CDR3: CASSELAGSHEQYF. As DNA, the CDR3 is TGTGCCAGCAGTGAGCTAGCGGGATCCCACGAGCAGTACTTC. The rearrangement uses TRBV6-1 and TRBJ2-7; the match to TRBD2 covers 9 bases. After removal of 3 bases from V and 5 bases from J, the junction contained 5 bases not matched to a gene. The length of the CDR3 is 14 residues. Germline V gene sequence: CDR1 MNHNS, CDR2 SASEGT.